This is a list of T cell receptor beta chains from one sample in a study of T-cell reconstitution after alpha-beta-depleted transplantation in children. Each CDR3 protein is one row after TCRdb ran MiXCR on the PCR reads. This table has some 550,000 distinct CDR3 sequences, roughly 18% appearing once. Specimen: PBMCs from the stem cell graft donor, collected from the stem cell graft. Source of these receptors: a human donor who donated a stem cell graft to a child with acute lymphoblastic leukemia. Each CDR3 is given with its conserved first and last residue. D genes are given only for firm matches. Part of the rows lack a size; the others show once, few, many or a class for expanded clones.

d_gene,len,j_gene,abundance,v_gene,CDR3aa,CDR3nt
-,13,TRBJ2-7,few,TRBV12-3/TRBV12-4,CASSRSSLYEQYF,TGTGCCAGCAGTCGATCGTCTCTCTACGAGCAGTACTTC
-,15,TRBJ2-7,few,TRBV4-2,CASSLGGGGIYEQYF,TGTGCCAGCAGTCTGGGGGGAGGAGGAATCTACGAGCAGTACTTC
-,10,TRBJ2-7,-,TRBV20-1,CSARRDEQYF,TGCAGTGCTAGAAGGGACGAGCAGTACTTC
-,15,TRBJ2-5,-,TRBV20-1,CSARDHPGFQETQYF,TGCAGTGCTAGAGATCACCCAGGCTTCCAAGAGACCCAGTACTTC
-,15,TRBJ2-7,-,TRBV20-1,CSARDQERASYEQYF,TGCAGTGCTAGAGATCAGGAGCGGGCCTCCTACGAGCAGTACTTC
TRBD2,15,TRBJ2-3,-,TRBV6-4,CASSKVAGGLDTQYF,TGTGCCAGTTCTAAAGTAGCGGGAGGGCTGGATACGCAGTATTTT
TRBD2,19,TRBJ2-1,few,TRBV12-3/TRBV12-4,CASSGLAGERGGFRDEQFF,TGTGCCAGCAGTGGACTAGCGGGCGAGAGAGGGGGCTTCCGCGATGAGCAGTTCTTC
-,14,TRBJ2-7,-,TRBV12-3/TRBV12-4,CASSPNLDAYEQYF,TGTGCCAGCAGTCCAAACCTGGATGCCTACGAGCAGTACTTC
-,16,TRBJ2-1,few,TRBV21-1,CASSNLPNGLAEEQFF,TGTGCCAGCAGCAACCTCCCCAACGGACTAGCGGAGGAGCAGTTCTTC
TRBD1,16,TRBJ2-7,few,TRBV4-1,CASSLSPGQGAYEQYF,TGCGCCAGCAGCCTATCACCGGGACAGGGGGCCTACGAGCAGTACTTC
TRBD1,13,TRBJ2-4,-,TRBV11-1,CASSWGQGPIQYF,TGTGCCAGCAGCTGGGGACAGGGGCCCATTCAGTACTTC
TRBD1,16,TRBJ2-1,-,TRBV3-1,CASSGLIQGDNNEQFF,TGTGCCAGCAGCGGATTGATACAGGGGGACAACAATGAGCAGTTCTTC
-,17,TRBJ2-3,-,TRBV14,CASSQDRQGSSTDTQYF,TGTGCCAGCAGCCAAGATCGGCAGGGTTCTAGCACAGATACGCAGTATTTT
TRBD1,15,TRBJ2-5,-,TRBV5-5,CASSLETGGAETQYF,TGTGCCAGCAGCTTGGAGACAGGGGGTGCAGAGACCCAGTACTTC
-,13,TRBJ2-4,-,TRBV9,CASSFAGGNIQYF,TGTGCCAGCAGCTTCGCCGGAGGAAACATTCAGTACTTC
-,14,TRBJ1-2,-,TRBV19,CASSRQGQWDGYTF,TGTGCCAGTAGCCGGCAGGGGCAGTGGGATGGCTACACCTTC
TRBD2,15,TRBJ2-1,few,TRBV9,CASSAPSGPQDEQFF,TGTGCCAGCAGCGCCCCTAGCGGCCCCCAGGATGAGCAGTTCTTC
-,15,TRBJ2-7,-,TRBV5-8,CASSLGRLSSYEQYF,TGTGCCAGCAGCTTGGGCAGGTTGAGCTCCTACGAGCAGTACTTC
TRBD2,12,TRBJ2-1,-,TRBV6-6,CASRSAGNEQFF,TGTGCCAGCCGTTCAGCGGGGAATGAGCAGTTCTTT
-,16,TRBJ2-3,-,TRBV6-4,CASSDSSRDGTDTQYF,TGTGCCAGCAGTGACTCGAGTCGGGACGGCACAGATACGCAGTATTTT
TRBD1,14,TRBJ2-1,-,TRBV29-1,CSVGGTGLNNEQFF,TGCAGCGTTGGAGGGACAGGGTTAAACAATGAGCAGTTCTTC
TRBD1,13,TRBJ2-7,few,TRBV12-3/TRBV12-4,CASSLGDRVEQYF,TGTGCCAGCAGTTTAGGGGACAGGGTGGAGCAGTACTTC
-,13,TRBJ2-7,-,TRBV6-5,CASSYQQGAEQYF,TGTGCCAGCAGTTACCAACAGGGAGCGGAGCAGTACTTC
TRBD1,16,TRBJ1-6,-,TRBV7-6,CASSLAETGGYSPLHF,TGTGCCAGCAGCTTAGCGGAGACAGGGGGATATTCACCCCTCCACTTT
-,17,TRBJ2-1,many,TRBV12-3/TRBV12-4,CASNLRGGGTAYNEQFF,TGTGCCAGCAATCTTAGGGGTGGGGGGACGGCCTACAATGAGCAGTTCTTC
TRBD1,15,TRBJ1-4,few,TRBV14,CASSRRQGRSEKLFF,TGTGCCAGCAGCCGCCGACAGGGGAGGAGTGAAAAACTGTTTTTT
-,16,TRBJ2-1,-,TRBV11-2,CASSLDRGNSYNEQFF,TGTGCCAGCAGCTTAGATAGAGGGAACTCCTACAATGAGCAGTTCTTC
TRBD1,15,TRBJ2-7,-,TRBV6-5,CASSNQDRGDYEQYF,TGTGCCAGCAGTAACCAGGACAGGGGGGACTACGAGCAGTACTTC
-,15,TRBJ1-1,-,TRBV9,CASSVRASPNTEAFF,TGTGCCAGCAGCGTACGGGCCAGTCCTAACACTGAAGCTTTCTTT
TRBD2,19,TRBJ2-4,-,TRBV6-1,CASSPVAAGEGKAKNIQYF,TGTGCCAGCAGCCCGGTGGCAGCGGGAGAGGGGAAAGCCAAAAACATTCAGTACTTC
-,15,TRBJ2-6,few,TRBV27,CASSPRAAGANVLTF,TGTGCCAGCAGTCCCAGAGCGGCTGGGGCCAACGTCCTGACTTTC
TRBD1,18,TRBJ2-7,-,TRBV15,CATSRGQGSVFGAYEQYF,TGTGCCACCAGCAGGGGACAGGGGTCGGTTTTTGGGGCCTACGAGCAGTACTTC
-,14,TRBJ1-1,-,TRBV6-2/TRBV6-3,CASSHLPEGAEAFF,TGTGCCAGCAGCCATCTCCCGGAGGGTGCTGAAGCTTTCTTT
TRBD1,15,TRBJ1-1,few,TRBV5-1,CASSLYRGSNTEAFF,TGCGCCAGCAGCCTCTACAGGGGGTCGAACACTGAAGCTTTCTTT
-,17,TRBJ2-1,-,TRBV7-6,CASSFGLGARLDGEQFF,TGTGCCAGCAGCTTTGGTTTAGGGGCCCGTTTGGACGGCGAGCAGTTCTTC
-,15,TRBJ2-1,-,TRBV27,CASSFWLGSGNEQFF,TGTGCCAGCAGTTTCTGGCTAGGTAGTGGCAATGAGCAGTTCTTC
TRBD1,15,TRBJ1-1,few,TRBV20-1,CSATAAGQVNTEAFF,TGCAGTGCTACAGCCGCGGGACAGGTTAACACTGAAGCTTTCTTT